Following are 30 T cell receptor beta chains from one sample sequenced in a study of early T cells in non-severe SARS-CoV-2 infection (dated by TCRdb to about 2021). The library was generated by 5' RACE. Sequencing instrument: NextSeq 500. TCRdb's own reprocessing of the public reads used fastp at Q25 and MiXCR and kept productive beta chains. Rows are combined by CDR3 protein, so each entry shows the most common genes and DNA. In all, the sample holds 70,000 to 95,000 distinct CDR3 sequences, and around 8.7% of those were seen once. About 4.8% of the sample is held by the ten biggest clonotypes. Sequencing used whole blood. Every receptor here comes from an adult who was a healthcare worker with PCR-confirmed SARS-CoV-2 infection or an uninfected control (not recorded which).

J is TRBJ2-7 and V is TRBV5-6; the D gene is possibly TRBD1 (5 bases). With 0 bases removed from V and 5 bases from J, the gap between germline ends came to 12 bases. The CDR3 runs to 14 residues. Germline V gene data show CDR1 as SGHDT and CDR2 as YYEEEE. Here the CDR3 reads CASSLARVANEQYF. The CDR3 DNA reads TGTGCCAGCAGCTTGGCCAGGGTCGCGAACGAGCAGTACTTC.

This clonotype was detected once. This chain connects TRBV27 to TRBJ2-7; 9 nucleotides line up with TRBD1. CDR1 is MNHEY, CDR2 SMNVEV, per germline (reference sequence). CDR3 length equals 14 residues. J was trimmed by 2 bases and V by 8 bases; bases with no gene match: 7. CDR3 nucleotides: TGTGCCAGCTCAACCGGGACAGGGCCCTACGAGCAGTACTTC. Encoded protein: CASSTGTGPYEQYF.

This clonotype was observed at least ten times. The gene calls are TRBV6-2 or TRBV6-3 and TRBJ2-3; the D gene is possibly TRBD1 (6 bases). The germline V and J ends were trimmed by 4 bases and 4 bases, with 21 bases remaining between them. The CDR3 sequence is 17 residues long. Germline V gene data show CDR1 as MNHEY and CDR2 as SVGEGT. DNA of the CDR3: TGTGCCAGCAGTTTTAGACAGGTCCAAGAGGTCGCAGATACGCAGTATTTT. Amino acids: CASSFRQVQEVADTQYF.

This clonotype has at least ten counts. The J gene is TRBJ2-1, the V gene TRBV6-2 or TRBV6-3, with no clear D. CDR1 and CDR2 from the germline V gene are MNHEY and SVGEGT. CDR3 length: 12 residues. Trimming took 2 bases from V and 8 from J, leaving 7 bases between them. CDR3 DNA: TGTGCCAGCAGTTACGGAGTGGATGAGCAGTTCTTC. This gives the protein CASSYGVDEQFF.

This clonotype was counted between two and nine times. The CDR3 protein is CASSFKGWEKLFF. The CDR3 bases are TGTGCCAGCAGCTTCAAGGGCTGGGAAAAACTGTTTTTT. The chain combines TRBV7-9 with TRBJ1-4; D is uncertain. V lost 3 bases and J 8 bases, leaving 10 bases between the germline ends. The CDR3 sequence is 13 residues long. Germline lookup yields CDR1 SEHNR and CDR2 FQNEAQ (reference sequence). Filled out from reference TRBV7-9 and TRBJ1-4, the complete variable domain reads DTGVSQNPRHKITKRGQNVTFRCDPISEHNRLYWYRQTLGQGPEFLTYFQNEAQLEKSRLLSDRFSAERPKGSFSTLEIQRTEQGDSAMYLCASSFKGWEKLFFGSGTQLSVL.

The sample holds many counts of this clonotype. The rearrangement links TRBV12-3 or TRBV12-4 to TRBJ2-2; no clear D gene. Trimming left V 2 bases short and J 0 bases short, with 4 bases between. There are 14 residues in the CDR3. The CDR3 DNA reads as TGTGCCAGCAGTTTACACCCGAACACCGGGGAGCTGTTTTTT. This sequence encodes CASSLHPNTGELFF.

At least ten counts were recorded for this clonotype. The junction departs from the called germline gene at one end, perhaps through a read error. The V call is TRBV7-9, the J call TRBJ2-7; 8 bases line up with TRBD1. The CDR3 extends over 15 amino acids. The V gene's germline CDR1 is SEHNR and CDR2 FQNEAQ (reference sequence). The DNA of the CDR3 is TGTGCCAGCACCTTAAGGACAGGGAGCATCCACGAGCAGTACTTC. Translation gives CASTLRTGSIHEQYF.

This clonotype was counted at least ten times. The chain is built from TRBV30 and TRBJ2-3, with 8 nucleotides matching TRBD2. V trimming: 3 bases; J trimming: 1 base; junction bases outside the gene matches: 3. The CDR3 runs 14 residues. From germline, CDR1 is GTSNPN and CDR2 SVGIG (reference sequence). The CDR3 DNA sequence: TGTGCCTGGAGCCCGGGACTAGGCACAGATACGCAGTATTTT. Protein sequence: CAWSPGLGTDTQYF.

This clonotype was seen many times. The chain recombines TRBV5-5 with TRBJ2-2; the match to TRBD1 covers 7 bases. V dropped 4 bases and J dropped 0; count of bases not matched to a gene: 6. This CDR3 is 16 amino acids long. Per the germline V gene, CDR1 is SGHKS and CDR2 is YYEKEE (reference sequence). The CDR3 loop reads CASSVTGLSNTGELFF. For the CDR3, the DNA is TGTGCCAGCAGCGTGACAGGGCTTTCGAACACCGGGGAGCTGTTTTTT.

The rearrangement joins TRBV5-1 to TRBJ2-3; D gene uncertain. V gave up 4 bases and J gave up 4 bases, with 13 bases separating them. This CDR3 has 14 amino acids. Germline V gene lookup returns CDR1 SGHRS and CDR2 YFSETQ. The CDR3, as DNA: TGCGCCAGCAGCCCCGTGGCCAGCTCAGATACGCAGTATTTT. Translating gives CASSPVASSDTQYF.

The J gene is TRBJ2-7, the V gene TRBV19, with 7 bases fitting TRBD2. Germline V gives CDR1 LNHDA, CDR2 SQIVND (reference sequence). Unmatched junction bases numbered 13, after V lost 7 bases and J lost 4 bases. CDR3 length equals 15 residues. CDR3 residues: CASNHVAGGNYEQYF. DNA for the CDR3: TGTGCCAGTAATCACGTAGCGGGTGGAAATTACGAGCAGTACTTC.

J is TRBJ2-1 and V is TRBV6-1, with 8 bases fitting TRBD2. Germline CDR1 reads MNHNS; CDR2 reads SASEGT. The CDR3 contains 14 residues. Unmatched junction bases numbered 5, after V lost 8 bases and J lost 2 bases. CDR3: CASRSGVAYNEQFF. CDR3 nucleotide sequence: TGTGCCAGCCGTAGCGGGGTTGCCTACAATGAGCAGTTCTTC.

The sample holds many counts of this clonotype. The chain employs TRBV6-6 and TRBJ2-1, with no clear D. This CDR3 spans 12 amino acids. Germline V gene data show CDR1 as MNHNY and CDR2 as SVGAGI (reference sequence). V dropped 0 bases and J dropped 10 bases, with 7 bases sitting between them. The DNA for the CDR3 is TGTGCCAGCAGTTACTCAGGGCGGGAGCAGTTCTTC. The encoded protein is CASSYSGREQFF.

This clonotype has just a few counts. The chain joins TRBV5-5 to TRBJ2-5; D is possibly TRBD2 (5 bases). There are 13 residues in the CDR3. With 1 base removed from V and 4 bases from J, the gap between germline ends came to 8 bases. Looked up from germline, CDR1 is SGHKS and CDR2 is YYEKEE (reference sequence). In DNA, the CDR3 is TGTGCCAGCAGCTTGTCAGCGGTAGAGACCCAGTACTTC. This gives the protein CASSLSAVETQYF. The full variable domain, with the rest looked up from reference TRBV5-5 and TRBJ2-5, is DAGVTQSPTHLIKTRGQQVTLRCSPISGHKSVSWYQQVLGQGPQFIFQYYEKEERGRGNFPDRFSARQFPNYSSELNVNALLLGDSALYLCASSLSAVETQYFGPGTRLLVL.

Many counts were recorded for this clonotype. The V call is TRBV9, the J call TRBJ1-2; the D gene is possibly TRBD1 (5 bases). Trimming cost V 1 base and J 0 bases, with 10 bases left between them. Germline loops: CDR1 SGDLS, CDR2 YYNGEE. The CDR3 covers 15 residues. The CDR3 nucleotides are TGTGCCAGCAGCGTACAACAGGCACCTAACTATGGCTACACCTTC. This codes for CASSVQQAPNYGYTF.

This clonotype was detected a few times. This chain uses TRBV18 with TRBJ2-1, with TRBD1 identical over 7 bases. This CDR3 spans 13 amino acids. Germline loops: CDR1 KGHSH, CDR2 LQKENI. V was pared by 4 bases and J by 5 bases, with 2 bases of the junction left unmatched. CDR3 amino acids: CASSQGQNNEQFF. The CDR3 nucleotides read TGTGCCAGCTCACAGGGACAGAACAATGAGCAGTTCTTC.

The V gene is TRBV5-4, the J gene TRBJ2-5, with D perhaps given as TRBD1 or TRBD2 (5 bases each). Per the germline V gene, CDR1 is SGHNT and CDR2 is YYREEE (reference sequence). The CDR3 is made up of 13 amino acids. Trimming left V 2 bases short and J 4 bases short, with 9 bases between. CDR3 amino acids: CASSLWDRETQYF. In DNA, the CDR3 is TGTGCCAGCAGCTTATGGGACCGAGAGACCCAGTACTTC.

A few counts support this clonotype. The chain couples TRBV19 to TRBJ2-1; TRBD1 is a possible D gene (5 bases). Germline V gene sequence: CDR1 LNHDA, CDR2 SQIVND (reference sequence). The CDR3 spans 15 residues. Deletions cut 6 bases from V and 9 bases from J, with 21 bases between. Written as DNA, the CDR3 is TGTGCCAGTAGATACCAGGGTAGTTCTAAAGTTGAGCAGTTCTTC. This codes for CASRYQGSSKVEQFF.

The gene calls are TRBV12-3 or TRBV12-4 and TRBJ1-3; D not resolved. Trimming stripped 5 bases from V and 4 bases from J, with 18 bases between. The CDR3 runs to 16 residues. The CDR3 loop reads CASSPRAGSAGNTIYF. CDR3 in DNA: TGTGCCAGCAGTCCACGGGCGGGATCTGCCGGAAACACCATATATTTT.

The chain carries TRBV7-8 and TRBJ2-7; D remains unclear. CDR1 SGHVS and CDR2 FQNEAQ come from the germline V gene. The CDR3 is 12 amino acids. The V and J ends lost 6 bases and 3 bases respectively, with 9 bases between them. The CDR3 nucleotides are TGTGCCAGCAGGGACCATGGCTACGAGCAGTACTTC. This gives the protein CASRDHGYEQYF. The variable domain in full, completed from reference TRBV7-8 and TRBJ2-7, reads GAGVSQSPRYKVAKRGQDVALRCDPISGHVSLFWYQQALGQGPEFLTYFQNEAQLDKSGLPSDRFFAERPEGSVSTLKIQRTQQEDSAVYLCASRDHGYEQYFGPGTRLTVT.

This clonotype was found many times. CDR3 coding DNA: TGTGCCAGCAGCACCGGGACAGGGCCCCGCGGAAATTCACCCCTCCACTTT. It translates to CASSTGTGPRGNSPLHF. The genes are TRBV12-3 or TRBV12-4 and TRBJ1-6, with 9 positions matching TRBD1. V lost 6 bases to trimming and J lost 7 bases; unmatched junction nucleotides: 13. CDR3 length: 17 residues.

This clonotype was recorded many times. This rearrangement joins TRBV2 to TRBJ2-3; no reliable D call. CDR3 length: 15 residues. Germline V CDR1 and CDR2: SNHLY, FYNNEI. The V end was cut by 2 bases, the J end by 2 bases, with 11 bases between. CDR3 sequence (DNA): TGTGCCAGCAGTGAATCCCCCAACCCCACAGATACGCAGTATTTT. Its translation: CASSESPNPTDTQYF. Full variable domain (outside the CDR3, taken from reference TRBV2 and TRBJ2-3): EPEVTQTPSHQVTQMGQEVILRCVPISNHLYFYWYRQILGQKVEFLVSFYNNEISEKSEIFDDQFSVERPDGSNFTLKIRSTKLEDSAMYFCASSESPNPTDTQYFGPGTRLTVL.

This clonotype showed up just a few times. V is TRBV28 and J is TRBJ2-5; D is perhaps TRBD2 (6 bases). The CDR3 has 14 residues. Between the trimmed V and J ends, which lost 3 bases and 5 bases, there was a span of 13 bases. The germline gives CDR1 MDHEN, CDR2 SYDVKM. The CDR3 DNA reads as TGTGCCAGCAGTTTCTTCGGGAGCAAGGAGACCCAGTACTTC. Encoded protein: CASSFFGSKETQYF.

The table lists this clonotype with a few counts. The junction shows a germline mismatch at one end, possibly a read error. This chain connects TRBV28 to TRBJ2-3; no firm D call. This CDR3 has 9 residues. Germline values: CDR1 MDHEN, CDR2 SYDVKM. CDR3 nucleotide sequence: TGTGCCAGCACGGATACGCAGTATTTT. Encoded protein: CASTDTQYF. The entire variable domain, with the rest obtained from reference TRBV28 and TRBJ2-3, is as follows: DVKVTQSSRYLVKRTGEKVFLECVQDMDHENMFWYRQDPGLGLRLIYFSYDVKMKEKGDIPEGYSVSREKKERFSLILESASTNQTSMYLCASTDTQYFGPGTRLTVL.

This clonotype was seen many times. The rearrangement joins TRBV10-3 to TRBJ2-7; 10 nucleotides agree with TRBD1. V shed 4 bases, J shed 5 bases, and the junction held 2 bases outside the gene matches. The CDR3 runs to 13 residues. Per germline, CDR1 ENHRY and CDR2 SYGVKD. The CDR3 loop is CAISGQGADEQYF. The CDR3 bases are TGTGCCATCAGTGGACAGGGGGCGGACGAGCAGTACTTC.

The V and J genes are TRBV10-3 and TRBJ2-7, with D perhaps TRBD2 (5 bases). Trimming took off 6 bases at V and 3 bases at J, with 18 bases between the two ends. The CDR3 runs 15 residues. The germline V gene has CDR1 ENHRY and CDR2 SYGVKD. The CDR3 protein is CAIREEADVGYEQYF. The CDR3, as DNA: TGTGCCATCAGGGAGGAGGCGGACGTCGGCTACGAGCAGTACTTC.

The rearrangement links TRBV12-3 or TRBV12-4 to TRBJ1-4; tentatively, D is TRBD1 (5 bases). This CDR3 contains 13 residues. The V and J ends lost 3 bases and 7 bases respectively, with 9 bases between them. The CDR3 loop reads CASSFSGVEKLFF. DNA of the CDR3: TGTGCCAGCAGTTTTTCGGGGGTTGAAAAACTGTTTTTT.

A word on this clonotype: Since a much larger clone is just one base distant, this may be a read error. The chain joins TRBV19 to TRBJ2-3, with no clear D. Trimming pared 10 bases from V and 6 bases from J, leaving 11 bases between. Germline assignment: CDR1 LNHDA and CDR2 SQIVND (reference sequence). This CDR3 comprises 11 residues. In DNA, the CDR3 is TGTGCCACCACCTATGGGGATACGCAGTATTTT. Protein: CATTYGDTQYF.

This clonotype was seen repeatedly, ten times or more. DNA for the CDR3: TGTGCCAGCAGTTCGTTGGGGGAGACCCAGTACTTC. Translating it yields CASSSLGETQYF. The V and J genes are TRBV28 and TRBJ2-5; D is ambiguous. CDR3 length: 12 residues. Deletions cut 4 bases from V and 5 bases from J, with 8 bases between. In germline, CDR1 is MDHEN, CDR2 SYDVKM.

The table lists this clonotype with many counts. V gene TRBV12-3 or TRBV12-4 combines with J gene TRBJ1-2; tentative D call: TRBD1 (5 bases). CDR3 length: 15 residues. V dropped 6 bases and J dropped 8 bases, with 22 bases sitting between them. CDR3 region: CASSPLSGAGIGYTF. DNA for the CDR3: TGTGCCAGCAGCCCTCTTTCCGGGGCAGGGATCGGCTACACCTTC.